This T cell receptor beta chain was sequenced during a study of Graves' ophthalmopathy and Graves' hyperthyroidism. Points from the study as a whole: The model reached roughly 71% sensitivity and around 72% specificity for predicting ophthalmopathy progression.

The sequenced template was RNA, covering the TCR beta CDR3 region. In the first round, RT-PCR was carried out with HTBI primers, and a multiplex PCR formed the second round. TCRdb redid the calling of the multiplex PCR reads with MiXCR, one entry per CDR3 protein. The repertoire holds 560,000 or so distinct CDR3 sequences, approximately 35% seen once, with about 4.2% in the top ten. The CDR3 runs to 14 residues. Trimming stripped 3 bases from V and 5 bases from J, with 11 bases between. CDR1 is LNHNV and CDR2 is YYDKDF in the germline V gene (reference sequence). This clonotype occurred many times. Antigen: not known. The hyperthyroidism patients had a new diagnosis of under 2 months' duration and were aged 18 to 65. Clinicians diagnosed using symptoms, serum thyroxine, TRAb, thyroid ultrasound and orbital computed tomography.

The sequence was collected from an adult man with Graves' hyperthyroidism. Source material: peripheral blood or thyroid tissue (not recorded which). The chain couples TRBV15 to TRBJ1-5; D is unresolved. The CDR3 sequence is CATSRDGVHQPQHF. The DNA of the CDR3 is TGTGCCACCAGCAGGGACGGGGTGCATCAGCCCCAGCATTTT.